This T cell receptor (beta chain) was found in a study of blood T cell repertoires in COVID-19. Across the whole study: COVID-19 samples, acute and convalescent, were from the United States, Italy and Spain. PBMCs, B-cell-depleted T cells, or T cells were the source of the cDNA or gDNA that made up the material.

Libraries were prepared by immunoSEQ multiplex PCR; TCRdb keeps only in-frame clonotypes and omits some of them. The top ten clones hold roughly a sixth of a sample with 150,000 to 200,000 clones, about 77% of them seen once. The CDR3 has 16 amino acids. The junction had 9 bases not matched to a gene; V was cut back by 6 bases and J by 2 bases. Germline V gene sequence: CDR1 MNHNY, CDR2 SVGAGI (reference sequence). The receptor was derived from a woman aged 45-60 years with acute COVID-19. What was sequenced was PBMCs or T cells enriched from blood (not recorded which). The chain carries TRBV6-6 and TRBJ1-4, with TRBD1 matching over 7 bases. CDR3 nucleotide sequence: TGTGCCAGCAGCGAGGGGACAGCGGGCACTAATGAAAAACTGTTTTTT. It specifies CASSEGTAGTNEKLFF.